These T cell receptor beta chains were read from a single sample in a study of blood T cell repertoires in COVID-19. TCRdb's copy holds only in-frame clones and misses some; the assay was immunoSEQ multiplex PCR. The repertoire has 650,000 to 800,000 clones, 85% to 90% of them found once; the top ten carry about 0.26%. Sequencing was carried out using peripheral blood. The receptors derive from a woman younger than 30 with acute or convalescent COVID-19. The CDR3 runs from the conserved cysteine through the conserved F or W. A D gene is named only where the DNA matches it firmly.

V gene: TRBV10-3
D gene: .
J gene: TRBJ2-3
CDR3 protein: CAVQERSGTDTQYF

V gene: TRBV15
D gene: .
J gene: TRBJ1-2
CDR3 protein: CATQRRDGYTF

V gene: TRBV27
D gene: TRBD1
J gene: TRBJ2-2
CDR3 protein: CASSLYLGWQGVSGELFF

V gene: TRBV19
D gene: TRBD1
J gene: TRBJ1-4
CDR3 protein: CASSIERRGHEKLFF

V gene: TRBV4-2
D gene: .
J gene: TRBJ1-6
CDR3 protein: CASSQDLEIHSVNSPLHF

V gene: TRBV5-6
D gene: .
J gene: TRBJ1-2
CDR3 protein: CASSFLTGPYGYTF

V gene: TRBV6-2/TRBV6-3
D gene: TRBD1
J gene: TRBJ1-5
CDR3 protein: CASSRGTGKEPQHF

V gene: TRBV27
D gene: .
J gene: TRBJ1-2
CDR3 protein: CASSALRGGNYGYTF

V gene: TRBV3-1/TRBV3-2
D gene: TRBD1
J gene: TRBJ1-2
CDR3 protein: CASTRTGGNDGYTF

V gene: TRBV6-4
D gene: TRBD2
J gene: TRBJ2-6
CDR3 protein: CASSDGGGAGANVLTF